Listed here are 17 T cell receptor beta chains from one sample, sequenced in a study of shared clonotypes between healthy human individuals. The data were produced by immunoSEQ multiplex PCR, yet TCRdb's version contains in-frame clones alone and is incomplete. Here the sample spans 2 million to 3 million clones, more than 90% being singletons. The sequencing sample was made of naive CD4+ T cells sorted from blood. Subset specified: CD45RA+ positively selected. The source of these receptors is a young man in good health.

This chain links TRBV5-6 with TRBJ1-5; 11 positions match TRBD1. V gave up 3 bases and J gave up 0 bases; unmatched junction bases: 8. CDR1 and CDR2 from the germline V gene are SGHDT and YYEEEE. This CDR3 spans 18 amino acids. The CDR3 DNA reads TGTGCCAGCAGCTCTTCGTGGACAGGGGGCTTTAGCAATCAGCCCCAGCATTTT. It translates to CASSSSWTGGFSNQPQHF. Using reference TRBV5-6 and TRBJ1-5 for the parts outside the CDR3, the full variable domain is DAGVTQSPTHLIKTRGQQVTLRCSPKSGHDTVSWYQQALGQGPQFIFQYYEEEERQRGNFPDRFSGHQFPNYSSELNVNALLLGDSALYLCASSSSWTGGFSNQPQHFGDGTRLSIL.

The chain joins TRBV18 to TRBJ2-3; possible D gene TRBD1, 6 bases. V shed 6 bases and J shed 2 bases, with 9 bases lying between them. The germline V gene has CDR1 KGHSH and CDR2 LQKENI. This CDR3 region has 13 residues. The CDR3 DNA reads TGTGCCAGCTCCTTGGGGGCCACAGATACGCAGTATTTT. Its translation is CASSLGATDTQYF.

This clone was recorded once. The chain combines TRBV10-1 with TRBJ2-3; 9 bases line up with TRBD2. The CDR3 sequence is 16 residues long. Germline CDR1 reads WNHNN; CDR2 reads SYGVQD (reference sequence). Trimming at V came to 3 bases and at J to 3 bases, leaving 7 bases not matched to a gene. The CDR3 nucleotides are TGCGCCAGCAGTGACCGAGGGCTAGCGGGAACAGATACGCAGTATTTT. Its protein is CASSDRGLAGTDTQYF.

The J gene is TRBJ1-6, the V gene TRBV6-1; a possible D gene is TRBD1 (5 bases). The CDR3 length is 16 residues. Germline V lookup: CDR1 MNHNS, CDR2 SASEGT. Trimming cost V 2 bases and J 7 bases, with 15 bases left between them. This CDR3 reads CASSEFGAPGNSPLHF. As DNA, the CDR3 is TGTGCCAGCAGTGAATTCGGGGCGCCGGGAAATTCACCCCTCCACTTT.

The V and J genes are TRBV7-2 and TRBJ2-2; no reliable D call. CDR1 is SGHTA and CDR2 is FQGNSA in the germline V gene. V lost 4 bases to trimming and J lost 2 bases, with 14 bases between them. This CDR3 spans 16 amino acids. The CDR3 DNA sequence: TGTGCCAGCAGCTCAAGGATAGGATTCAACACCGGGGAGCTGTTTTTT. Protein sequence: CASSSRIGFNTGELFF.

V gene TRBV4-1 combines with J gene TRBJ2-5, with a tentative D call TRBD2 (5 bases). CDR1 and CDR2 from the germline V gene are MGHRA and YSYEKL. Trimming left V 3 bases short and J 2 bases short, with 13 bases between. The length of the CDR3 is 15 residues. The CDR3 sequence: CASSQDSMGQETQYF. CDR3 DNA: TGCGCCAGCAGCCAGGACTCCATGGGGCAAGAGACCCAGTACTTC.

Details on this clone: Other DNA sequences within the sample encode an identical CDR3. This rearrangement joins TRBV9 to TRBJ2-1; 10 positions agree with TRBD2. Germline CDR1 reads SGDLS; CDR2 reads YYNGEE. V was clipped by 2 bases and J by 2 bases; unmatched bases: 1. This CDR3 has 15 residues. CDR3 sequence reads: CASSVLAGAYNEQFF. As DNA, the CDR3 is TGTGCCAGCAGCGTCCTAGCGGGAGCCTACAATGAGCAGTTCTTC.

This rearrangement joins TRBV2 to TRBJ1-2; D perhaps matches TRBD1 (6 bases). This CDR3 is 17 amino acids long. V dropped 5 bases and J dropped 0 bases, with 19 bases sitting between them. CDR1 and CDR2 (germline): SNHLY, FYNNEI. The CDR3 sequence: CASSILVRTEANYGYTF. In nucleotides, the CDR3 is TGTGCCAGCAGTATACTTGTTCGGACAGAGGCTAACTATGGCTACACCTTC. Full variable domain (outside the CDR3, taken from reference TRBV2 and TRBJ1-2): EPEVTQTPSHQVTQMGQEVILRCVPISNHLYFYWYRQILGQKVEFLVSFYNNEISEKSEIFDDQFSVERPDGSNFTLKIRSTKLEDSAMYFCASSILVRTEANYGYTFGSGTRLTVV.

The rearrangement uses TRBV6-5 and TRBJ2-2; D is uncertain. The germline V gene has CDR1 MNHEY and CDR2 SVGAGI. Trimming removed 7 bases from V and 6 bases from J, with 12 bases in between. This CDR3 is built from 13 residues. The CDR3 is CASTAPGPGELFF. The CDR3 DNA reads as TGTGCCAGCACCGCCCCCGGGCCCGGGGAGCTGTTTTTT.

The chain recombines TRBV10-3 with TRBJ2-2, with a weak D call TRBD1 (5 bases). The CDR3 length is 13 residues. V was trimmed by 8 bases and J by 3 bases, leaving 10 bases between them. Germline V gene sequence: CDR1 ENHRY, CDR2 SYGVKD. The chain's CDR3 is CAIGAVYTGELFF. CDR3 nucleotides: TGTGCCATCGGGGCAGTTTACACCGGGGAGCTGTTTTTT.

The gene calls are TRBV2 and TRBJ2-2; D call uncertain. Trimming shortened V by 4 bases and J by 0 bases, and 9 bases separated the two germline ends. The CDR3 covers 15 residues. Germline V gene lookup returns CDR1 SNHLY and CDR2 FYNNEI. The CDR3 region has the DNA TGTGCCAGCAGTGTTTTCATCGCGAACACCGGGGAGCTGTTTTTT. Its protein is CASSVFIANTGELFF.

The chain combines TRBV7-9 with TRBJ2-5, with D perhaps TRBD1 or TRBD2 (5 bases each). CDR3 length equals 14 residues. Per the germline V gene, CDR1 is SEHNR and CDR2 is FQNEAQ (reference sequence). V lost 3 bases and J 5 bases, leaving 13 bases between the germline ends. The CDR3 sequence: CASSFLSGTETQYF. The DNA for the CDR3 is TGTGCCAGCAGCTTCTTATCAGGGACCGAGACCCAGTACTTC.

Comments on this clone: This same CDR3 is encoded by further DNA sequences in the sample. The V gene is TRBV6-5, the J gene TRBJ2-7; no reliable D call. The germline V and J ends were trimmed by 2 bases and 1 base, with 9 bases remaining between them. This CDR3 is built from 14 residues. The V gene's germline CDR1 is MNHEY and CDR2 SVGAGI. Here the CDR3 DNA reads TGTGCCAGCAGTTACCGAGGCACGTCCTACGAGCAGTACTTC. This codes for CASSYRGTSYEQYF.

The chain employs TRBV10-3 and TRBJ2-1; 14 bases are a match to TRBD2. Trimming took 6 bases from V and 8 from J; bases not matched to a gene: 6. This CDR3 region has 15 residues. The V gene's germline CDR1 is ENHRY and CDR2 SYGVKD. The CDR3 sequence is CAISEGTSGGYEQFF. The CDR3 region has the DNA TGTGCCATCAGCGAGGGGACTAGCGGGGGCTATGAGCAGTTCTTC.

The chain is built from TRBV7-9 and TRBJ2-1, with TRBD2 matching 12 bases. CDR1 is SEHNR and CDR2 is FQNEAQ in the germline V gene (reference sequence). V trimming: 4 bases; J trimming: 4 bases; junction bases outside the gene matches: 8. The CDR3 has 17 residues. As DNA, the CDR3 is TGTGCCAGCAGCTCAGCAACGACTAGCGGGAGATACAATGAGCAGTTCTTC. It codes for CASSSATTSGRYNEQFF.

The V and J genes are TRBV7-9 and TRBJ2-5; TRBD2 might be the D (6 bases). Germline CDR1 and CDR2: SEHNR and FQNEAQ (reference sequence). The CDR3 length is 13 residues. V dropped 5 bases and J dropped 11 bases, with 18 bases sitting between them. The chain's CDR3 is CASSGDFGREQYF. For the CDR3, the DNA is TGTGCCAGCAGCGGGGACTTCGGACGGGAGCAGTACTTC.

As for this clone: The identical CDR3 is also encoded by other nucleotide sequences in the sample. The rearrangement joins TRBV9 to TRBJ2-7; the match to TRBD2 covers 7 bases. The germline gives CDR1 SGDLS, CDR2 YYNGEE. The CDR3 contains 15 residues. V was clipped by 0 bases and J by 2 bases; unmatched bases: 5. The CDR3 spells CASSVASGPTYEQYF. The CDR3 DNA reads TGTGCCAGCAGCGTAGCTAGCGGTCCTACCTACGAGCAGTACTTC.